This T cell receptor beta chain was recorded in a study of cytomegalovirus exposure and HLA in healthy donors (dated by TCRdb to between 2016 and 2019). Broadly, across the study: In an earlier analysis of some 550 of the donors, 250 to 300 Gb of sequence data and some 100 million unique TCR beta sequences from roughly 200 million T cells were reported. Because of strong linkage in the cohort, roughly five DR-DQ haplotypes were treated as single units for association and clustering. To decide whether each TCR beta V gene segment behaved as functional or pseudogenic, an earlier analysis of some 570 of the donors relied on high-throughput TCR beta sequencing. Alongside the repertoire data, information on donor age, sex, ethnicity and CMV serostatus was compiled. Typing coverage differed by locus: A, B, C, DRB1 and DQB1 were typed in roughly 620-640 donors, DQA1 in 500 to 550, DPA1 in around 600, and DPB1 in approximately 450. About 330 gigabases of sequencing data and approximately 92 million unique TCR sequences made up an early release that covered 500 to 700 HLA-typed donors. A later analysis re-analyzed previously published TCR beta repertoires from hundreds of donors and added high-resolution HLA genotyping to study TCR occurrence patterns. Among 398 genotyped donors of the cohort, an average of around 240,000 unique TCR beta nucleotide sequences were sequenced per donor, around 20% of them non-productive. The study profiled the T cell repertoires of under 850 subjects by immunosequencing and related them to cytomegalovirus serostatus. A separate validation cohort of over 95 different subjects was used in addition to the roughly 640-subject first cohort. Every discovery cohort repertoire had been produced on one sequencing platform. The study combined high-throughput TCR immunosequencing, statistical association of individual TCRs with disease status, and machine learning to predict cytomegalovirus infection status. Rather than drawing on any new phenotypic data, the later analysis identified candidate immune exposures from TCR beta sequences and the way those sequences occurred across donors. Among the roughly 430 genotyped donors, under 90% belonged to the genetic ancestry cluster associated with self-reported Caucasian donors. Both class I and class II loci were covered by HLA typing, at four-digit resolution. A later genetic analysis took genome-wide SNP genotypes for about 55% of the 666 donors and used that subset as a discovery cohort. The study aimed to test whether cataloging public T cell receptors could reveal signatures of past pathogen exposure. Points the paper makes about the study in general: A later analysis found that HLA-associated TCR beta chains were more clonally expanded and had lower generation probabilities than equally common non-associated chains. Assigning TCR associations to individual alleles was difficult when HLA alleles, especially DR and DQ, strongly co-occurred. A later analysis found that TCR association rates varied across HLA loci, with DRB1 alleles showing the most associated TCRs and HLA-C alleles the fewest. An association between a missense DCLRE1C variant and V-gene and J-gene trimming of TCR beta chains was found in a later genetic analysis and replicated in an independent cohort. Because some donors lacked HLA typing at each locus, the association tests relied only on the typed subset. A later analysis found that most CMV-associated TCR beta chains appeared HLA-restricted, with HLA associations seemingly driven largely by CMV exposure. This cohort had only TCR beta chains sequenced, and the lack of alpha or paired-chain data limited which features could be detected. In both the original and validation cohorts, the classifier was reported to diagnose cytomegalovirus status with high specificity and sensitivity. Specific HLA alleles were associated with roughly 16,000 TCR beta sequences at a false discovery rate of 0.05 in a later analysis. It was suggested by the authors that the approach could potentially be generalized to other disease states and immunological phenotypes. Because counts were too low, about 15 rarely observed V segments, including chromosome 9 orphons, were left out of the earlier analysis of a few hundred of the donors. Across donors, most TCR sequences were observed very rarely, whereas some public TCRs were present in many individuals. A further reported finding was that TCR beta sequences accurately predicted the HLA-A and HLA-B alleles for most subjects in the first cohort. Linkage disequilibrium might explain the correlated functional status among segregating V segments, but an unknown experimental factor could not be ruled out. In a later genetic analysis, fewer N-insertions in productive TCRs were reported among donors in an Asian-associated ancestry cluster than the roughly 670-donor mean. A group of highly shared sequence variants was considered likely to be a technical artifact of the sequencing pipeline. A few of the identified cytomegalovirus-associated TCR beta chains were confirmed in vitro to be specific for cytomegalovirus antigens. Roughly uniform sequencing depth across donors was assumed in presence/absence analyses, although this assumption may not hold. The study gave a list of 150 to 200 TCR beta chains associated with cytomegalovirus. Broadly in line with IMGT annotations, most TCR beta V segments showed up in productive rearrangements about 90% or about 30% of the time in an earlier analysis of around 550 of the donors. The 87-base-pair reads could not distinguish some IMGT-functional V segments, including TRBV6-2 and TRBV6-3, so those segments were excluded. Several of the top co-occurrence clusters appeared to be linked to parvovirus B19, influenza, CMV and Epstein-Barr virus, according to a later analysis. CMV serostatus was the only immune exposure information available for the cohort.

As for this clone: What this receptor recognizes is not known.

V lost 5 bases and J lost 3 bases; the stretch between them is 8 bases long. For CDR1 and CDR2, the germline V gene (reference sequence) lists SEHNR and FQNEAQ. Including the terminal cysteine and phenylalanine, the CDR3 comprises 12 residues. CDR3 DNA only is kept here, 36 bases in frame from base 1. The cohort comprised fewer than 750 healthy bone marrow donors. All cohort members were sampled while nominally healthy, although unrecorded immune exposures were likely present. The donor was CMV seronegative and was included in the group of hundreds of seronegative cohort members. A peripheral blood sample was provided by each donor, and peripheral blood mononuclear cells were used for TCR beta sequencing. The Qiagen DNeasy Blood Extraction Kit was used to extract genomic DNA from the blood cell samples. The library came from the immunoSEQ multiplex PCR assay. For the multiplex PCR, a mixture combining 60 forward primers for TCR Vbeta segments and 13 reverse primers for TCR Jbeta segments was used. The CDR3 region of rearranged TCR beta genes was amplified from genomic DNA with a multiplex PCR assay. The Illumina HiSeq System was used to sequence the amplified TCR beta libraries as 87-base-pair reads. The authors processed their data as follows. In a later analysis, tens of millions of unique TCR beta chains were counted across the 690 or so repertoires, and around 11 million of these chains were shared by at least two donors. To remove PCR and sequencing errors, raw reads were error-corrected and collapsed into unique sequences using a nearest-neighbor algorithm that merged closely related sequences. CDR3 sequences were aligned to IMGT reference sequences to assign V, D and J gene segments. For a sequence to be retained, at least a six-nucleotide match to both a V gene segment and a J gene segment was required. Rearrangements were called productive when the CDR3 lacked stop codons and stayed in frame with V and J; all others were non-productive. CDR3 was defined according to IMGT convention as the region running from the second conserved V-encoded cysteine to the conserved J-encoded phenylalanine. The earlier analysis of roughly 590 of the donors excluded sequences that lacked an unambiguous match to a single V gene segment. In an earlier analysis of 587 of the donors, a V segment was called functional when productive rearrangements were above 56.7%, and segregating when the standard deviation between donors exceeded 5%. A statistical classification framework was developed to diagnose cytomegalovirus status using the catalog of TCR beta chain sequences. In a later analysis, V and J genes were assigned by comparing TCR nucleotide sequences against IMGT/GENE-DB human TR gene sequences. Using the TCRdist pipeline, a later analysis assigned CDR3 sequences along with most-parsimonious VDJ recombination scenarios. In a later analysis, every TCR beta chain was defined by the combination of its CDR3 amino acid sequence and its V-gene family, and reads without a unique V-gene family were dropped. A later analysis removed 500 to 600 highly shared, low-generation-probability nucleotide sequences to deal with suspected cross-contamination and a sequencing artifact. A later analysis calculated a clonal expansion index for each public chain from normalized within-repertoire ranks of inferred template counts. A later analysis computed generation probabilities with a VDJ recombination model fitted to out-of-frame rearrangements, and checked the results against IGoR. In a later analysis, TCR-TCR, TCR-HLA and TCR-CMV co-occurrence was scored with hypergeometric tests, and a repertoire-size bias correction was applied to TCR pairs. A later analysis estimated false discovery rates by permuting HLA or CMV assignments 20 times. In a later analysis, co-occurring TCRs were grouped using DBSCAN, and TCRdist sequence similarity was added for clustering within HLA-allele-positive subsets. Repertoires with fewer than 30,000 or more than 120,000 public chains, plus five repertoires with anomalous nucleotide sharing, were excluded from co-occurrence clustering. TCRdb re-hosts the immuneACCESS table, in-frame sequences only. Its copies lack some clones; in the studies checked, an unresolved V gene accounts for under half of them, and the cause for the rest is not known. V and J calls and clone size are copied from that table; D and trimming were computed from the DNA. The sample table on file contains 100,000 to 150,000 clones. Clones ranked in the top ten supply around 2.2% of the sample.

Sequencing input: PBMCs. The TCR was taken from a man aged 40-55 years in good health and CMV-seronegative. The chain couples TRBV7-9 to TRBJ2-7, with no reliable assignment of the D segment. The base sequence is TGTGCCAGCAGCGCCCTATTCTACGAGCAGTACTTC. It encodes CASSALFYEQYF.